The clone carrying this T cell receptor beta chain was detected many times. Antigen specificity is unknown. The V gene end was trimmed by 5 bases and the J gene end by 2 bases; junction bases not matched to a gene: 8. CDR1 is SNHLY, CDR2 FYNNEI, per germline. The CDR3 contains 16 residues. This entry belongs to a study of T cells in Graves' hyperthyroidism and ophthalmopathy. The source material, RNA transcripts, was used to amplify TCR beta CDR3 regions. HTBI primers were the set used in a first-round RT-PCR of the TCR CDR3. TCRdb reprocessed the multiplex PCR reads via MiXCR and lists one record per CDR3 protein. The repertoire holds more than 350,000 distinct CDR3 sequences, with about 15% as singletons. General observations from the study: The model made its ophthalmopathy prediction, and onset followed a median around 6.5 months later. Most thyroid clonotypes with frequency above 0.001 were detected in blood.

Sequencing input: blood. The clonotype was recovered from a woman in her 30s with Graves' hyperthyroidism. The rearrangement uses TRBV2 and TRBJ2-3; TRBD2 agrees at 9 bases. The CDR3 protein is CASSTLSGSYTDTQYF. The DNA of the CDR3 is TGTGCCAGCAGTACTCTTAGCGGGAGTTACACAGATACGCAGTATTTT.